A single sample gave rise to the 21 T cell receptor beta chains below, sequenced in a study of shared T cell receptors in the human thymus. Sequencing was performed with immunoSEQ multiplex PCR; in TCRdb, only in-frame clones are kept and a portion is missing. The data contain about 380,000 clones, 85% to 95% of them seen just once; the ten biggest clones take up approximately 0.02%. The sample was thymocytes. The receptor set was obtained from a human donor.

This chain joins TRBV2 and TRBJ1-2; no reliable D call. Germline V gene sequence: CDR1 SNHLY, CDR2 FYNNEI. CDR3 length: 11 residues. The V and J ends lost 6 bases and 8 bases respectively, with 10 bases between them. This CDR3 is CASRAGWGYTF. The CDR3, as DNA: TGTGCCAGCAGGGCCGGCTGGGGCTACACCTTC.

The chain joins TRBV5-4 to TRBJ1-6, with unresolved D. CDR1 and CDR2 from the germline V gene are SGHNT and YYREEE (reference sequence). The CDR3 loop spans 13 amino acids. V lost 4 bases to trimming and J lost 11 bases, with 13 bases between them. The CDR3 nucleotides are TGTGCCAGCAGCGGTGGTTCGGACCCACCCCTCCACTTT. It translates to CASSGGSDPPLHF.

This rearrangement joins TRBV15 to TRBJ2-5, with no clear D. The CDR3 loop spans 14 amino acids. The germline gives CDR1 LNHNV, CDR2 YYDKDF (reference sequence). The V and J ends lost 1 base and 5 bases respectively, with 11 bases between them. The CDR3 nucleotides are TGTGCCACCAGCAGAGGTGGCCCCCGGGAGACCCAGTACTTC. Encoded protein: CATSRGGPRETQYF.

The V and J genes are TRBV15 and TRBJ2-5; no clear D. Germline V CDR1 and CDR2: LNHNV, YYDKDF (reference sequence). Trimming removed 6 bases from V and 2 bases from J, with 19 bases in between. The length of the CDR3 is 16 residues. CDR3 sequence reads: CATRIGLRRLQETQYF. Here the CDR3 DNA reads TGTGCCACCAGAATAGGCCTTCGACGCCTTCAAGAGACCCAGTACTTC.

V is TRBV11-2 and J is TRBJ1-1; D is unclear. The CDR3 contains 14 residues. Germline CDR1 and CDR2: SGHAT and FQNNGV. Between the trimmed V and J ends, which lost 1 base and 4 bases, there was a span of 10 bases. In DNA form, the CDR3 reads TGTGCCAGCAGCTTAGCCGAGGATGGCACTGAAGCTTTCTTT. Its translation: CASSLAEDGTEAFF. The full variable domain, in which reference TRBV11-2 and TRBJ1-1 provide the parts outside the CDR3, is EAGVAQSPRYKIIEKRQSVAFWCNPISGHATLYWYQQILGQGPKLLIQFQNNGVVDDSQLPKDRFSAERLKGVDSTLKIQPAKLEDSAVYLCASSLAEDGTEAFFGQGTRLTVV.

This CDR3 is CASSLAPFFTSLISSYEQYF. As DNA, the CDR3 is TGTGCCAGCAGCTTAGCGCCCTTCTTTACATCACTTATTAGCTCCTACGAGCAGTACTTC. The chain combines TRBV7-8 with TRBJ2-7; no clear D gene. The CDR3 runs to 20 residues. Germline values: CDR1 SGHVS, CDR2 FQNEAQ. Trimming shortened V by 0 bases and J by 0 bases, and 24 bases separated the two germline ends. The variable domain in full, completed from reference TRBV7-8 and TRBJ2-7, reads GAGVSQSPRYKVAKRGQDVALRCDPISGHVSLFWYQQALGQGPEFLTYFQNEAQLDKSGLPSDRFFAERPEGSVSTLKIQRTQQEDSAVYLCASSLAPFFTSLISSYEQYFGPGTRLTVT.

V gene TRBV5-1 combines with J gene TRBJ2-7, with D maybe TRBD2 (5 bases). Per the germline V gene, CDR1 is SGHRS and CDR2 is YFSETQ. Trimming took off 5 bases at V and 6 bases at J, with 12 bases between the two ends. This CDR3 has 12 amino acids. As DNA, the CDR3 is TGCGCCAGCAGGGTCTACAGCGGCGAGCAGTACTTC. Translated: CASRVYSGEQYF.

The chain has TRBV6-1 and TRBJ2-7, with D perhaps matching TRBD2 (6 bases). The CDR3 has 15 amino acids. Between the trimmed V and J ends, which lost 3 bases and 5 bases, there was a span of 17 bases. Germline V gene data show CDR1 as MNHNS and CDR2 as SASEGT. The CDR3 sequence: CASSDIRRGADEQYF. The CDR3 DNA is TGTGCCAGCAGTGATATTAGGCGGGGTGCGGACGAGCAGTACTTC.

The chain has TRBV6-5 and TRBJ2-4; 9 positions agree with TRBD1. Losses at the gene ends were 5 bases for V and 8 bases for J; bases not matched to a gene: 7. Germline V CDR1 and CDR2: MNHEY, SVGAGI. This CDR3 is built from 14 residues. The DNA of the CDR3 is TGTGCCAGCAGTCCGGACAGGGGCAGATACATTCAGTACTTC. Its translation: CASSPDRGRYIQYF.

J is TRBJ2-6 and V is TRBV11-2, with no clear D. Germline assignment: CDR1 SGHAT and CDR2 FQNNGV. The V end was cut by 7 bases, the J end by 2 bases, with 18 bases between. CDR3 length: 17 amino acids. This chain's CDR3 is CASIVPGGVPGANVLTF. The CDR3 region has the DNA TGTGCCAGCATCGTCCCCGGTGGGGTACCTGGGGCCAACGTCCTGACTTTC.

This clone is a singleton in its sample. The CDR3: CASSPPGRTYGYTF. As DNA, the CDR3 is TGTGCCAGCAGCCCCCCGGGACGGACCTATGGCTACACCTTC. The chain combines TRBV7-8 with TRBJ1-2; possibly TRBD1 for D (5 bases). Trimming shortened V by 5 bases and J by 4 bases, and 14 bases separated the two germline ends. Germline-derived CDR1 and CDR2 are SGHVS and FQNEAQ. This CDR3 has 14 amino acids.

The CDR3 coding sequence is TGTGCCAGCAGGGTCGGACAGGGATACTACAATGAGCAGTTCTTC. This encodes CASRVGQGYYNEQFF. The V and J genes are TRBV2 and TRBJ2-1; 8 bases match TRBD1. Losses at the gene ends were 6 bases for V and 3 bases for J; bases not matched to a gene: 7. The CDR3 covers 15 residues. The germline V gene has CDR1 SNHLY and CDR2 FYNNEI.

The rearrangement joins TRBV12-5 to TRBJ2-1; D call uncertain. Germline lookup yields CDR1 LGHNT and CDR2 FRNRAP. The germline V and J ends were trimmed by 1 base and 3 bases, with 4 bases remaining between them. The CDR3 extends over 13 amino acids. The CDR3 bases are TGTGCTAGTGGTTTGGACCTCTACAATGAGCAGTTCTTC. This gives the protein CASGLDLYNEQFF.

The rearrangement joins TRBV27 to TRBJ2-1; D gene ambiguous. Germline CDR1 reads MNHEY; CDR2 reads SMNVEV (reference sequence). This CDR3 has 15 amino acids. Trimming took off 2 bases at V and 5 bases at J, with 13 bases between the two ends. Written as DNA, the CDR3 is TGTGCCAGCAGTTTAGATCCGACTCAGAACAATGAGCAGTTCTTC. Amino acid sequence: CASSLDPTQNNEQFF.

The chain is built from TRBV7-9 and TRBJ2-4; 9 bases agree with TRBD1. Trimming removed 5 bases from V and 0 bases from J; junction bases left unmatched: 8. Germline V gene lookup returns CDR1 SEHNR and CDR2 FQNEAQ (reference sequence). The CDR3 has 17 residues. CDR3 sequence (DNA): TGTGCCAGCAGCCATAGAGGGACAGGGAAAGCCAAAAACATTCAGTACTTC. Its protein product is CASSHRGTGKAKNIQYF. The full variable domain, its missing parts supplied by reference TRBV7-9 and TRBJ2-4, is DTGVSQNPRHKITKRGQNVTFRCDPISEHNRLYWYRQTLGQGPEFLTYFQNEAQLEKSRLLSDRFSAERPKGSFSTLEIQRTEQGDSAMYLCASSHRGTGKAKNIQYFGAGTRLSVL.

V gene TRBV28 combines with J gene TRBJ2-5; TRBD1 agrees at 7 bases. V dropped 2 bases and J dropped 5; count of bases not matched to a gene: 29. This CDR3 spans 22 amino acids. Germline V lookup: CDR1 MDHEN, CDR2 SYDVKM. DNA for the CDR3: TGTGCCAGCAGTTTACACCCCCTAGGCCCCCGGGACAGACCCGCCCTGGGGGAGACCCAGTACTTC. It specifies CASSLHPLGPRDRPALGETQYF. Filled out from reference TRBV28 and TRBJ2-5, the complete variable domain reads DVKVTQSSRYLVKRTGEKVFLECVQDMDHENMFWYRQDPGLGLRLIYFSYDVKMKEKGDIPEGYSVSREKKERFSLILESASTNQTSMYLCASSLHPLGPRDRPALGETQYFGPGTRLLVL.

The J gene is TRBJ1-4, the V gene TRBV19, with 8 bases lining up with TRBD1. Germline loops: CDR1 LNHDA, CDR2 SQIVND (reference sequence). The CDR3 is 17 residues long. The V and J ends lost 9 bases and 3 bases, in that order; junction bases with no gene match: 15. CDR3 region: CASLVGRTGFANEKLFF. In nucleotides, the CDR3 is TGTGCCAGCCTAGTAGGCCGGACAGGGTTTGCTAATGAAAAACTGTTTTTT.

This clone was seen only a few times. The chain recombines TRBV5-1 with TRBJ1-2, with D uncertain. This CDR3 spans 15 amino acids. Germline CDR1 is SGHRS and CDR2 is YFSETQ. Trimming left V 0 bases short and J 7 bases short, with 16 bases between. The CDR3 DNA is TGCGCCAGCAGCTTGGGGAAAGGGCTAGATCGTGGCTACACCTTC. This sequence encodes CASSLGKGLDRGYTF.

This clone was observed a few times. The chain combines TRBV19 with TRBJ2-7, with 7 bases identical to TRBD2. The length of the CDR3 is 16 residues. Germline lookup yields CDR1 LNHDA and CDR2 SQIVND (reference sequence). V trimming: 2 bases; J trimming: 0 bases; junction bases outside the gene matches: 7. The CDR3 DNA reads as TGTGCCAGTAGTATATTCAGGACTAGTCGCTCCTACGAGCAGTACTTC. It yields the protein CASSIFRTSRSYEQYF.

The chain has TRBV4-1 and TRBJ2-3; either TRBD1 or TRBD2 may fit D (7 bases each). The CDR3 sequence is 17 residues long. From germline, CDR1 is MGHRA and CDR2 YSYEKL. Between the trimmed V and J ends, which lost 0 bases and 3 bases, there was a span of 16 bases. The CDR3: CASSQDRPGGGTDTQYF. CDR3 sequence (DNA): TGCGCCAGCAGCCAAGATCGGCCAGGGGGAGGGACAGATACGCAGTATTTT.

The chain couples TRBV6-5 to TRBJ2-7, with 10 bases that match TRBD2. Germline-derived CDR1 and CDR2 are MNHEY and SVGAGI. The CDR3 is 15 residues long. The V and J ends lost 4 bases and 2 bases, in that order; junction bases with no gene match: 5. The CDR3 sequence: CASSSHSGRPYEQYF. In DNA form, the CDR3 reads TGTGCCAGCAGTTCCCATAGCGGGAGGCCCTACGAGCAGTACTTC.